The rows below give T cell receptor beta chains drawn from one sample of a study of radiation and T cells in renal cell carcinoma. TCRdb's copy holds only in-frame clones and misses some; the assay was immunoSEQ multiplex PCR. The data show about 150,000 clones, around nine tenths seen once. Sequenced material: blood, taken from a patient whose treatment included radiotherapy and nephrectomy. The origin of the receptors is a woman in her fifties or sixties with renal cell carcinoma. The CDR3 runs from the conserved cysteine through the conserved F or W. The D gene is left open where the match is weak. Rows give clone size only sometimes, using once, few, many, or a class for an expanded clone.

CDR3aa: CASSLWGAPNEQFF
CDR3nt: TGTGCCAGCAGCTTATGGGGGGCGCCTAATGAGCAGTTCTTC
j_gene: TRBJ2-1
abundance: .
v_gene: TRBV11-2
d_gene: .

CDR3aa: CASSPWGTGAGEQYF
CDR3nt: TGTGCCAGCAGCCCCTGGGGGACAGGGGCGGGGGAGCAGTACTTC
j_gene: TRBJ2-7
abundance: .
v_gene: TRBV4-2
d_gene: TRBD1

CDR3aa: CASSPAVSYEQYF
CDR3nt: TGTGCCAGTAGTCCTGCCGTCTCCTACGAGCAGTACTTC
j_gene: TRBJ2-7
abundance: .
v_gene: TRBV19
d_gene: .

CDR3aa: CASSPSSQDSYEQYF
CDR3nt: TGTGCCAGCTCACCCTCCAGTCAGGATTCCTACGAGCAGTACTTC
j_gene: TRBJ2-7
abundance: .
v_gene: TRBV18
d_gene: .

CDR3aa: CASSEGTGIPYEQYF
CDR3nt: TGTGCCAGCAGTGAAGGGACAGGGATACCCTACGAGCAGTACTTC
j_gene: TRBJ2-7
abundance: .
v_gene: TRBV2
d_gene: TRBD1

CDR3aa: CATKRQGALNFYGYTF
CDR3nt: TGTGCCACCAAACGTCAGGGGGCCCTCAACTTCTATGGCTACACCTTC
j_gene: TRBJ1-2
abundance: .
v_gene: TRBV15
d_gene: TRBD1

CDR3aa: CASSVDGVGETQYF
CDR3nt: TGTGCCAGTAGTGTGGACGGGGTCGGAGAGACCCAGTACTTC
j_gene: TRBJ2-5
abundance: .
v_gene: TRBV19
d_gene: .

CDR3aa: CASSPTHRVTLKNIQYF
CDR3nt: TGTGCCAGCAGTCCGACCCACAGAGTAACTCTAAAAAACATTCAGTACTTC
j_gene: TRBJ2-4
abundance: .
v_gene: TRBV2
d_gene: .

CDR3aa: CASSVDPIGVNTEAFF
CDR3nt: TGTGCCAGCAGCGTCGATCCCATTGGAGTGAACACTGAAGCTTTCTTT
j_gene: TRBJ1-1
abundance: few
v_gene: TRBV9
d_gene: .

CDR3aa: CASSLEGTDYNEQFF
CDR3nt: TGCGCCAGCAGCTTGGAAGGGACTGACTACAATGAGCAGTTCTTC
j_gene: TRBJ2-1
abundance: .
v_gene: TRBV5-1
d_gene: .

CDR3aa: CASSSPGDRLNGYTF
CDR3nt: TGTGCCAGCAGCTCCCCAGGAGACAGGCTAAATGGCTACACCTTC
j_gene: TRBJ1-2
abundance: .
v_gene: TRBV5-5
d_gene: .

CDR3aa: CASTPGSEQFF
CDR3nt: TGTGCCAGCACTCCAGGAAGTGAGCAGTTCTTC
j_gene: TRBJ2-1
abundance: .
v_gene: TRBV2
d_gene: .

CDR3aa: CSVEVGREVDGYTF
CDR3nt: TGCAGCGTTGAAGTAGGACGGGAGGTAGATGGCTACACCTTC
j_gene: TRBJ1-2
abundance: .
v_gene: TRBV29-1
d_gene: .

CDR3aa: CASSPADALFYGYTF
CDR3nt: TGTGCCAGCAGCCCTGCTGACGCCCTCTTCTATGGCTACACCTTC
j_gene: TRBJ1-2
abundance: .
v_gene: TRBV27
d_gene: .

CDR3aa: CASSVEASYTQYF
CDR3nt: TGTGCCAGTAGTGTGGAAGCCAGCTATACGCAGTATTTT
j_gene: TRBJ2-3
abundance: .
v_gene: TRBV19
d_gene: .

CDR3aa: CSGGQGLQTQYF
CDR3nt: TGCAGCGGGGGACAGGGCTTACAGACCCAGTACTTC
j_gene: TRBJ2-5
abundance: .
v_gene: TRBV29-1
d_gene: TRBD1

CDR3aa: CASIEGFETDTQYF
CDR3nt: TGCGCCAGCATAGAGGGCTTCGAAACAGATACGCAGTATTTT
j_gene: TRBJ2-3
abundance: .
v_gene: TRBV10-2
d_gene: .

CDR3aa: CASSQTQGALGNGANVLTF
CDR3nt: TGCGCCAGCAGCCAAACACAGGGGGCCCTTGGTAATGGGGCCAACGTCCTGACTTTC
j_gene: TRBJ2-6
abundance: .
v_gene: TRBV5-1
d_gene: TRBD1

CDR3aa: CASRGQGGQETQYF
CDR3nt: TGCGCCAGCAGGGGGCAGGGGGGCCAAGAGACCCAGTACTTC
j_gene: TRBJ2-5
abundance: .
v_gene: TRBV5-1
d_gene: .

CDR3aa: CASSKESMDYGYTF
CDR3nt: TGTGCCAGTAGTAAAGAGTCTATGGACTATGGCTACACCTTC
j_gene: TRBJ1-2
abundance: .
v_gene: TRBV19
d_gene: .

CDR3aa: CASRGTSGGNNEQFF
CDR3nt: TGTGCCAGTAGAGGAACTAGCGGGGGGAACAATGAGCAGTTCTTC
j_gene: TRBJ2-1
abundance: .
v_gene: TRBV19
d_gene: TRBD2

CDR3aa: CASSLDGDSANYGYTF
CDR3nt: TGCGCCAGCAGCTTGGATGGGGATTCGGCTAACTATGGCTACACCTTC
j_gene: TRBJ1-2
abundance: .
v_gene: TRBV5-1
d_gene: .

CDR3aa: CASSLRDRHYNEQFF
CDR3nt: TGTGCCAGCAGTCTAAGGGACAGGCATTACAATGAGCAGTTCTTC
j_gene: TRBJ2-1
abundance: .
v_gene: TRBV7-3
d_gene: TRBD1

CDR3aa: CASSPGNYYGYTF
CDR3nt: TGTGCCAGCAGCCCTGGTAACTACTATGGCTACACCTTC
j_gene: TRBJ1-2
abundance: .
v_gene: TRBV7-9
d_gene: .

CDR3aa: CASSEARTDTQYF
CDR3nt: TGCGCCAGCAGTGAAGCTCGCACAGATACGCAGTATTTT
j_gene: TRBJ2-3
abundance: .
v_gene: TRBV10-1
d_gene: .

CDR3aa: CASSKVRTPGSKNIQYF
CDR3nt: TGTGCCAGCAGCAAAGTAAGGACCCCAGGGTCCAAAAACATTCAGTACTTC
j_gene: TRBJ2-4
abundance: .
v_gene: TRBV21-1
d_gene: .

CDR3aa: CASSPGVLNTEAFF
CDR3nt: TGCGCCAGCAGCCCGGGCGTACTTAACACTGAAGCTTTCTTT
j_gene: TRBJ1-1
abundance: .
v_gene: TRBV4-1
d_gene: .

CDR3aa: CASSRDEASVGNTIYF
CDR3nt: TGTGCCAGCAGCCGCGACGAGGCGTCGGTTGGAAACACCATATATTTT
j_gene: TRBJ1-3
abundance: .
v_gene: TRBV5-5
d_gene: .

CDR3aa: CASRIQISGNTIYF
CDR3nt: TGTGCCAGTAGGATCCAGATCTCTGGAAACACCATATATTTT
j_gene: TRBJ1-3
abundance: .
v_gene: TRBV19
d_gene: .

CDR3aa: CASSYGGRLDQPQHF
CDR3nt: TGTGCCAGCAGTTACGGCGGCCGCTTGGATCAGCCCCAGCATTTT
j_gene: TRBJ1-5
abundance: .
v_gene: TRBV6-6
d_gene: .

CDR3aa: CASSRQVEDTEAFF
CDR3nt: TGTGCCAGCAGTCGACAGGTGGAGGACACTGAAGCTTTCTTT
j_gene: TRBJ1-1
abundance: few
v_gene: TRBV6-5
d_gene: .

CDR3aa: CASSLDSLGDSPLHF
CDR3nt: TGTGCCAGCAGCTTAGATTCTTTGGGGGATTCACCCCTCCACTTT
j_gene: TRBJ1-6
abundance: .
v_gene: TRBV11-3
d_gene: .

CDR3aa: CSVTGPLNTEAFF
CDR3nt: TGCAGCGTGACAGGGCCTTTGAACACTGAAGCTTTCTTT
j_gene: TRBJ1-1
abundance: few
v_gene: TRBV29-1
d_gene: TRBD1

CDR3aa: CASSLGPSGGAYEQYF
CDR3nt: TGCGCCAGCAGCTTGGGCCCTAGCGGGGGGGCTTACGAGCAGTACTTC
j_gene: TRBJ2-7
abundance: .
v_gene: TRBV5-1
d_gene: TRBD2

CDR3aa: CASSSTGGREAFF
CDR3nt: TGTGCCAGCAGCTCCACAGGGGGTCGGGAAGCTTTCTTT
j_gene: TRBJ1-1
abundance: .
v_gene: TRBV5-6
d_gene: TRBD1

CDR3aa: CASSLSGYEQYF
CDR3nt: TGTGCCAGCAGCTTATCGGGGTACGAGCAGTACTTC
j_gene: TRBJ2-7
abundance: once
v_gene: TRBV11-3
d_gene: .

CDR3aa: CASNRYPGQEEQYF
CDR3nt: TGTGCCAGCAACCGATACCCGGGACAGGAAGAGCAGTACTTC
j_gene: TRBJ2-7
abundance: .
v_gene: TRBV11-2
d_gene: TRBD1

CDR3aa: CASSLEALAGAKETQYF
CDR3nt: TGTGCCAGCAGCTTGGAGGCCCTAGCGGGGGCAAAAGAGACCCAGTACTTC
j_gene: TRBJ2-5
abundance: .
v_gene: TRBV5-4
d_gene: TRBD2

CDR3aa: CASSPGVNTQYF
CDR3nt: TGTGCCAGCAGTCCGGGGGTAAATACGCAGTATTTT
j_gene: TRBJ2-3
abundance: .
v_gene: TRBV7-9
d_gene: .

CDR3aa: CAISESTGTNSPLHF
CDR3nt: TGTGCCATCAGTGAGTCGACGGGGACTAATTCACCCCTCCACTTT
j_gene: TRBJ1-6
abundance: .
v_gene: TRBV10-3
d_gene: .

CDR3aa: CASSLRRGTSFKADTQYF
CDR3nt: TGTGCCAGCAGCTTACGTCGGGGGACTAGCTTCAAGGCAGATACGCAGTATTTT
j_gene: TRBJ2-3
abundance: .
v_gene: TRBV11-2
d_gene: TRBD2

CDR3aa: CASSLVGASGIQTQYF
CDR3nt: TGTGCCAGCAGCTTGGTAGGGGCTAGCGGGATTCAGACCCAGTACTTC
j_gene: TRBJ2-5
abundance: .
v_gene: TRBV5-4
d_gene: TRBD2

CDR3aa: CASGDTGKALNTEAFF
CDR3nt: TGTGCTAGTGGGGATACAGGGAAGGCCTTGAACACTGAAGCTTTCTTT
j_gene: TRBJ1-1
abundance: .
v_gene: TRBV12-5
d_gene: .

CDR3aa: CASILLWPQHF
CDR3nt: TGTGCCAGCATTTTGCTGTGGCCCCAGCATTTT
j_gene: TRBJ1-5
abundance: once
v_gene: TRBV11-3
d_gene: .